This T cell receptor (beta chain) originates from a study of T cells after yellow fever vaccination. About the research overall: Researchers used SMART-Seq v4 Ultra Low Input to prepare fractions that had low cell numbers. Whole-study results and caveats: Subsequent booster samples again held most clones from primary vaccination (more than 95% CD4, about 86% CD8). Faster peaking, at day 5 versus 15, marked a secondary response that was weaker.

This CDR3 has 16 amino acids. V dropped 1 base and J dropped 0 bases, with 12 bases sitting between them. From germline, CDR1 is MGHRA and CDR2 YSYEKL. Universal primer sites and UMIs were introduced during 5'RACE template-switching synthesis of TCR cDNA. Using its own MiXCR run on the 5' RACE reads, TCRdb lists one record per CDR3 protein. The repertoire holds 250,000 or so distinct CDR3 sequences, with roughly 3.7% as singletons. Turning to this clonotype: Its antigen is still unknown.

This TCR derives from a man aged 18 to 29 who received the YFV17D yellow fever vaccine. The sequenced sample was PBMCs, obtained 15 days after the yellow fever booster vaccination. The chain employs TRBV4-1 and TRBJ1-1; D is uncertain. The CDR3 coding sequence is TGCGCCAGCAGCCAAGTGGAGGGAATGATGAACACTGAAGCTTTCTTT. This codes for CASSQVEGMMNTEAFF.